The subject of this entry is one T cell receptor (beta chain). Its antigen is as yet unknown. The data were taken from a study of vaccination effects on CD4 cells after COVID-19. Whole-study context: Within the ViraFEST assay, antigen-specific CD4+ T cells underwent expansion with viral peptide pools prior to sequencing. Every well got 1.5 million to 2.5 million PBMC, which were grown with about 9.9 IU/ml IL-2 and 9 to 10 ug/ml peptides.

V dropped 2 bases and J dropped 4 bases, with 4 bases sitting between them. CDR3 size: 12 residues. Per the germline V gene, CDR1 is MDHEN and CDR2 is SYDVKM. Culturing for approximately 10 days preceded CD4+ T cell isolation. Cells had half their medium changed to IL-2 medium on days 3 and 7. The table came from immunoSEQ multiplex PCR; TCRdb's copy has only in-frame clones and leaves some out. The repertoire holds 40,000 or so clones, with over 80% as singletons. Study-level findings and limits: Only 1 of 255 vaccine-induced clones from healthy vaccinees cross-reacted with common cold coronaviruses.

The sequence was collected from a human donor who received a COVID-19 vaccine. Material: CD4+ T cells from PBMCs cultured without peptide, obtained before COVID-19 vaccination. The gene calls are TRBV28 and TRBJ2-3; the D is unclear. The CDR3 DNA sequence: TGTGCCAGCAGTTTAACCGCAGATACGCAGTATTTT. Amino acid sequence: CASSLTADTQYF.